The text below deals with one T cell receptor (beta chain). Its antigen is still unknown. This sample is part of a study of T cell responses to AZD1222 COVID-19 vaccine. Only in-frame clones appear in the TCRdb table, and some are missing; sequencing was by immunoSEQ multiplex PCR. This sample has about 190,000 clones, with about 92% found just once. Trimming removed 6 bases from V and 1 base from J; junction bases left unmatched: 3. The CDR3 totals 14 residues. CDR1 and CDR2 from the germline V gene are MNHEY and SVGAGI. General observations from the study: The sample set comprised mostly white British donors with more females, and clonal diversity was possibly underestimated.

The chain uses TRBV6-5 and TRBJ1-5; 7 nucleotides align to TRBD1. Sample: peripheral blood, taken 28 days after the second dose of the MenACWY control vaccine. This TCR derives from an adult who received the MenACWY meningococcal vaccine as a control. CDR3 DNA sequence: TGTGCCAGCAGCCCGGGACAGAGCAATCAGCCCCAGCATTTT. Translated, it gives CASSPGQSNQPQHF.